These T cell receptor beta chains were read from a single sample in a study of response to subunit inactivated influenza vaccine. TCRdb re-analysed the RT-PCR reads in MiXCR, keeping a single row per CDR3 protein. The repertoire holds about 570,000 distinct CDR3 sequences, about 11% seen once, with approximately 11% in the top ten. The same data also went into a second study, on T cells expressing NK-cell markers.

Sample: PBMCs from blood, taken on the day of vaccination. All receptors come from a man aged 45 to 65 who received an inactivated influenza vaccine. CDR3s include the opening cysteine and the closing phenylalanine or tryptophan. The D gene is left open where the match is weak. The size field is filled for only some rows; it gives once, few, many or a size class.

>TRBV28|TRBJ1-5|TRBD1|15|-
CARGSGTGDVQPQHF
TGTGCCAGGGGCTCCGGGACAGGGGACGTTCAGCCCCAGCATTTT
>TRBV7-9|TRBJ2-1|TRBD1|15|once
CASTRTGTDYNEQFF
TGTGCCAGCACCAGGACCGGGACAGACTACAATGAGCAGTTCTTC
>TRBV7-9|TRBJ2-1|-|12|-
CASSLDGLEQFF
TGTGCCAGCAGCTTAGACGGACTTGAGCAGTTCTTC
>TRBV20-1|TRBJ2-1|TRBD2|14|-
CSASVREGRDEQFF
TGCAGTGCTAGTGTGCGGGAGGGCCGCGATGAGCAGTTCTTC
>TRBV5-1|TRBJ2-6|TRBD1|17|few
CASSLDRGITGANVLTF
TGCGCCAGCAGCTTGGACAGGGGGATAACTGGGGCCAACGTCCTGACTTTC
>TRBV12-3/TRBV12-4|TRBJ1-2|TRBD1|15|-
CASSFRQGVSYGYTF
TGTGCCAGCAGTTTTAGGCAGGGGGTCTCCTATGGCTACACCTTC
>TRBV20-1|TRBJ1-5|-|13|-
CSATGFSNQPQHF
TGCAGTGCTACTGGATTTAGCAATCAGCCCCAGCATTTT
>TRBV5-1|TRBJ2-5|TRBD2|15|-
CASSKLAGAQETQYF
TGCGCCAGCAGCAAACTAGCGGGGGCCCAAGAGACCCAGTACTTC
>TRBV18|TRBJ2-2|-|17|-
CASSPPTGAQDTGELFF
TGTGCCAGCTCACCACCGACCGGGGCGCAGGACACCGGGGAGCTGTTTTTT
>TRBV7-9|TRBJ2-1|TRBD2|16|few
CAERGLAGGGYNEQFF
TGTGCTGAACGGGGACTAGCGGGGGGCGGCTACAATGAGCAGTTCTTC
>TRBV6-1|TRBJ2-3|-|15|-
CASSTKGGAPDTQYF
TGTGCCAGCAGCACCAAGGGGGGGGCCCCTGATACGCAGTATTTT
>TRBV5-1|TRBJ2-7|TRBD2|18|-
CASSLGALGSGSRYEQYF
TGCGCCAGCAGCTTGGGGGCTTTGGGTAGCGGGAGTCGGTACGAGCAGTACTTC
>TRBV20-1|TRBJ1-2|-|12|few
CSARGQVYGYTF
TGCAGTGCTAGAGGCCAGGTCTATGGCTACACCTTC
>TRBV28|TRBJ2-2|-|16|few
CASYALGRPMVGELFF
TGTGCCAGCTACGCACTAGGACGGCCTATGGTCGGGGAGCTGTTTTTT
>TRBV6-9|TRBJ2-7|-|15|few
CASTNRRTYSYEQYF
TGTGCCAGCACAAACCGGCGGACGTACTCCTACGAGCAGTACTTC
>TRBV27|TRBJ1-5|-|13|-
CASSPQRRQPQHF
TGTGCCAGCAGCCCCCAACGACGGCAGCCCCAGCATTTT
>TRBV18|TRBJ1-1|-|16|-
CASSPGHPRIGTEAFF
TGTGCCAGCTCACCAGGACATCCTCGGATTGGTACTGAAGCTTTCTTT
>TRBV3-1|TRBJ2-1|-|14|-
CATSTASSYNEQFF
TGTGCCACCTCTACGGCGAGCTCCTACAATGAGCAGTTCTTC
>TRBV5-1|TRBJ2-5|-|14|many
CASSLSQAQETQYF
TGCGCCAGCAGCTTGTCTCAAGCACAAGAGACCCAGTACTTC
>TRBV9|TRBJ2-5|-|14|-
CASSRDGRWETQYF
TGTGCCAGCAGTAGAGATGGGAGATGGGAGACCCAGTACTTC
>TRBV3-1|TRBJ2-1|TRBD2|14|once
CASSPTNSGNEQFF
TGTGCCAGCAGCCCTACTAATAGCGGGAATGAGCAGTTCTTC
>TRBV19|TRBJ2-6|TRBD1|16|-
CASSWTGRSGANVLTF
TGTGCCAGTAGTTGGACAGGGAGGTCTGGGGCCAACGTCCTGACTTTC
>TRBV4-1|TRBJ1-1|-|15|-
CASSQENTENTEAFF
TGCGCCAGCAGCCAAGAGAACACCGAGAACACTGAAGCTTTCTTT
>TRBV7-1|TRBJ2-3|TRBD2|22|few
CASSSLDSALAGGGRSTDTQYF
TGTGCCAGCAGCTCCCTAGATTCCGCCCTAGCGGGAGGAGGCAGAAGCACAGATACGCAGTATTTT
>TRBV27|TRBJ1-2|-|17|few
CASSLSALTAAYYGYTF
TGTGCCAGCAGTTTATCCGCCCTGACGGCGGCCTACTATGGCTACACCTTC
>TRBV20-1|TRBJ1-2|-|14|once
CSARDRRVAYGYTF
TGCAGTGCTAGAGATCGAAGGGTAGCATATGGCTACACCTTC
>TRBV20-1|TRBJ2-7|TRBD2|19|few
CSARSMGLAGGRVAREQYF
TGCAGTGCTAGATCAATGGGACTAGCGGGAGGAAGAGTTGCGCGAGAGCAGTACTTC
>TRBV12-3/TRBV12-4|TRBJ2-3|TRBD1|15|many
CASSLQGASTDTQYF
TGTGCCAGCAGCCTTCAGGGGGCTAGCACAGATACGCAGTATTTT
>TRBV7-2|TRBJ1-1|-|14|-
CASSFAGVETEAFF
TGTGCCAGCAGCTTCGCCGGGGTCGAGACTGAAGCTTTCTTT
>TRBV28|TRBJ2-1|-|15|few
CASSPLTGDYNEQFF
TGTGCCAGCAGCCCTCTCACGGGCGACTACAATGAGCAGTTCTTC
>TRBV24-1|TRBJ2-1|-|17|-
CATQGGEDAIQYNEQFF
TGTGCCACCCAAGGGGGGGAGGACGCAATACAATACAATGAGCAGTTCTTC
>TRBV12-3/TRBV12-4|TRBJ1-5|-|14|few
CASSTRQSNQPQHF
TGTGCCAGCAGTACACGACAGAGCAATCAGCCCCAGCATTTT
>TRBV6-2/TRBV6-3|TRBJ2-7|-|13|-
CASSYSVSYEQYF
TGTGCCAGCAGTTACTCGGTCAGCTACGAGCAGTACTTC
>TRBV29-1|TRBJ2-7|-|12|few
CSVEVGVYEQYF
TGCAGCGTTGAGGTGGGAGTCTACGAGCAGTACTTC
>TRBV7-7|TRBJ2-5|-|13|many
CASSPRVRETQYF
TGTGCCAGCAGCCCCAGGGTCCGTGAGACCCAGTACTTC
>TRBV18|TRBJ2-5|-|15|few
CASSPPRTIQETQYF
TGTGCCAGCTCACCACCGAGGACTATCCAAGAGACCCAGTACTTC
>TRBV29-1|TRBJ2-5|TRBD2|14|many
CSVGSSGLQETQYF
TGCAGCGTGGGATCTAGCGGGCTACAAGAGACCCAGTACTTC
>TRBV5-1|TRBJ2-7|TRBD2|13|-
CASSSPTSHEQYF
TGCGCCAGCAGCTCCCCGACTAGCCACGAGCAGTACTTC
>TRBV18|TRBJ2-3|TRBD2|16|-
CASSRASGVRTDTQYF
TGTGCCAGCTCACGGGCTAGCGGGGTCCGGACGGATACGCAGTATTTT